This T cell receptor beta chain was captured by sequencing in a study of technical replicates of blood from several donors. Clones were sequenced by immunoSEQ multiplex PCR, and TCRdb holds only the in-frame ones, with some missing. The sample carries 70,000 or so clones, 88% recorded once. Germline-derived CDR1 and CDR2 are KGHSH and LQKENI. This CDR3 is built from 16 residues. V shed 3 bases, J shed 2 bases, and the junction held 2 bases outside the gene matches. Points on this clone: The same CDR3 can be traced to other DNA sequences in this sample.

This clonotype was obtained from a human donor in good health. Some clones in this sample may be carry-over from other donors' samples. The V gene is TRBV18, the J gene TRBJ2-6; TRBD1 matches 9 bases. The sample taken for sequencing was PBMCs. Here the CDR3 DNA reads TGTGCCAGCTCACCCGGACAGGGGACTGGGGCCAACGTCCTGACTTTC. Translating it yields CASSPGQGTGANVLTF.